This TCR beta chain was recorded in a study of T cell repertoires in cytomegalovirus infection. The CDR3 length is 15 residues. Germline CDR1 is SQVTM and CDR2 is ANQGSEA. The V and J ends lost 0 bases and 0 bases respectively, with 9 bases between them. TCRdb recomputed calls from the reads with MiXCR, one row per CDR3 protein. The sample yields 600,000 to 800,000 distinct CDR3 sequences, approximately 24% seen once. The chain is built from TRBV29-1 and TRBJ2-1; D is ambiguous. Sequences were obtained from CD8+ T cells from PBMCs. The TCR comes from a human donor in good health (CMV status not recorded). Some clones in this sample may be carry-over from other donors' samples. DNA for the CDR3: TGCAGCGTTGAAGACGAACGGAGCTCCTACAATGAGCAGTTCTTC. Translation: CSVEDERSSYNEQFF.